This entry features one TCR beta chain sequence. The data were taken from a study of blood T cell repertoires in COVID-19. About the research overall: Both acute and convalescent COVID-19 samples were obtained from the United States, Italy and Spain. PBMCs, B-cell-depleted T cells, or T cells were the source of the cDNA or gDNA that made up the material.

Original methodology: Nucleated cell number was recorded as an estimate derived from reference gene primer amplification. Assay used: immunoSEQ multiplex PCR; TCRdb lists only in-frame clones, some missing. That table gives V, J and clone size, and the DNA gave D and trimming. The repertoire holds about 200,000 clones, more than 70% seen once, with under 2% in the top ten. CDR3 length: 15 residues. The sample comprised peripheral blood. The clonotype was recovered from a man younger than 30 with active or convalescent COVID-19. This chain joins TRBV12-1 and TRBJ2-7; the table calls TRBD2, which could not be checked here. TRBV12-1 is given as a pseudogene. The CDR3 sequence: CASSWGLAGTYEQYF. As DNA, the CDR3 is TGTGCCAGCAGCTGGGGACTAGCGGGTACCTACGAGCAGTACTTC.